Listed here are 14 T cell receptor beta chains from one sample, sequenced in a study of prognosis after radiotherapy for stage I lung cancer. It was by two-round multiplex PCR that TCR beta CDR3 was amplified from genomic DNA. Initially, in first-round PCR, primers specific to each TRBV and TRBJ gene were used. Via MiXCR, TCRdb re-called the multiplex PCR reads, giving one row per CDR3 protein. The sample carries around 31,000 distinct CDR3 sequences, around 30% recorded once. The sample consisted of PBMCs, taken before or after stereotactic body radiation therapy (not recorded which). Receptors were obtained from a donor over 45 with non-small cell lung cancer.

This clonotype was found a few times. A much larger clone differs from this one at a single base, so this may be a read error. The rearrangement links TRBV29-1 to TRBJ1-2; a possible D gene is TRBD1 (6 bases). The length of the CDR3 is 16 residues. Germline V gives CDR1 SQVTM, CDR2 ANQGSEA. V was cut by 7 bases and J by 5 bases, with 26 bases left in between. The CDR3 loop reads CSADPPSDRLCYGYTF. CDR3 sequence (DNA): TGCAGCGCTGACCCCCCTTCCGACAGGTTGTGTTATGGCTACACCTTC.

Comments on this clonotype: It differs at one base from a far larger clone, so likely a read error. The rearrangement links TRBV27 to TRBJ2-6; the match to TRBD1 covers 8 bases. The CDR3 is 16 residues long. Per the germline V gene, CDR1 is MNHEY and CDR2 is SMNVEV (reference sequence). V dropped 3 bases and J dropped 2; count of bases not matched to a gene: 3. The DNA of the CDR3 is TGTGCCAGCAGTTTTCCGACAGGGGCTGGGGCCAACGTCCTGACTTTC. Translating it yields CASSFPTGAGANVLTF.

The sample holds many counts of this clonotype. The chain uses TRBV12-5 and TRBJ2-5, with D maybe TRBD1 (6 bases). Germline CDR1 and CDR2: LGHNT and FRNRAP. V was clipped by 0 bases and J by 2 bases, with 28 bases between them. CDR3 length: 21 amino acids. The CDR3 sequence: CASGLVLSGRSWTEEQETQYF. The DNA of the CDR3 is TGTGCTAGTGGTTTGGTACTCTCGGGAAGGTCGTGGACAGAAGAGCAAGAGACCCAGTACTTC.

This clonotype was recorded many times. The genes are TRBV7-9 and TRBJ2-1; possibly TRBD2 for D (5 bases). Germline V gene sequence: CDR1 SEHNR, CDR2 FQNEAQ (reference sequence). V was trimmed by 3 bases and J by 4 bases, leaving 10 bases between them. The CDR3 length is 14 residues. The CDR3 is CASSLDLYYNEQFF. CDR3 in DNA: TGTGCCAGCAGCTTGGACTTATATTACAATGAGCAGTTCTTC.

Worth noting for this clonotype: A much larger clone lies one base from this, so it may be a read error. The chain couples TRBV3-1 to TRBJ1-2; perhaps TRBD1 as D (6 bases). V was pared by 4 bases and J by 7 bases, with 16 bases between. This CDR3 contains 14 residues. Per germline, CDR1 LGHDT and CDR2 YNNKEL (reference sequence). The CDR3 DNA reads TGTGCCAGCAGCCCCCAAGCGGGGGCTAGTGGCTACACCTTC. This codes for CASSPQAGASGYTF.

In its sample, this clonotype was seen a few times. The chain has TRBV29-1 and TRBJ1-4; D might be TRBD1 (6 bases). Germline V CDR1 and CDR2: SQVTM, ANQGSEA. The V end lost 4 bases, the J end lost 7 bases, and 19 bases lay between the germline ends. CDR3 length: 15 amino acids. The chain's CDR3 is CSVVWVGGRSEKLFF. DNA of the CDR3: TGCAGCGTTGTCTGGGTCGGGGGGCGCAGTGAAAAACTGTTTTTT.

This clonotype was counted many times. This chain joins TRBV20-1 and TRBJ1-2, with D perhaps matching TRBD1 (5 bases). CDR3 size: 12 residues. V was pared by 3 bases and J by 8 bases, with 13 bases between. The germline V gene encodes CDR1 DFQATT and CDR2 SNEGSKA (reference sequence). This chain's CDR3 is CSASAGYRGYTF. The CDR3 coding sequence is TGCAGTGCTAGTGCAGGGTACAGAGGCTACACCTTC.

This clonotype was seen many times. The rearrangement uses TRBV2 and TRBJ1-1; D unclear. Trimming took 4 bases from V and 8 from J, leaving 8 bases between them. CDR3 size: 11 residues. Germline lookup yields CDR1 SNHLY and CDR2 FYNNEI. The chain's CDR3 is CASSGAAEAFF. CDR3 sequence (DNA): TGTGCCAGCAGTGGGGCGGCCGAAGCTTTCTTT.

On this clonotype itself: A clone one base away is much larger, so this may be a read error. This chain uses TRBV6-1 with TRBJ2-7, with 7 bases identical to TRBD2. After removal of 2 bases from V and 7 bases from J, the junction contained 14 bases not matched to a gene. The CDR3 has 16 residues. Germline loops: CDR1 MNHNS, CDR2 SASEGT. CDR3 DNA: TGTGCCAGCAGTGAAACCGGGGTTATTCGGGGAGGGGAGCAGTACTTC. The encoded protein is CASSETGVIRGGEQYF.

This clonotype was seen many times. The chain employs TRBV11-2 and TRBJ1-3, with D possibly being TRBD1 (5 bases). The CDR3 is 15 amino acids. Germline CDR1 is SGHAT and CDR2 is FQNNGV. V gave up 2 bases and J gave up 0 bases, with 8 bases separating them. CDR3 residues: CASSLRGTSGNTIYF. CDR3 DNA sequence: TGTGCCAGCAGCTTACGGGGGACCTCTGGAAACACCATATATTTT.

At least ten counts were recorded for this clonotype. The chain links TRBV5-6 to TRBJ1-5; no definite D call. The CDR3 spans 18 residues. The V and J ends lost 1 base and 2 bases respectively, with 19 bases between them. Germline CDR1 reads SGHDT; CDR2 reads YYEEEE. CDR3 residues: CASSLFPHGPEGNQPQHF. CDR3 DNA sequence: TGTGCCAGCAGCTTGTTCCCCCACGGGCCAGAAGGCAATCAGCCCCAGCATTTT.

This clonotype occurred many times. The chain links TRBV3-1 to TRBJ2-1; D gene ambiguous. In germline, CDR1 is LGHDT, CDR2 YNNKEL (reference sequence). Trimming pared 3 bases from V and 9 bases from J, leaving 9 bases between. This CDR3 has 12 amino acids. CDR3 region: CASSQAAGEQFF. DNA for the CDR3: TGTGCCAGCAGCCAGGCGGCAGGTGAGCAGTTCTTC.

V gene TRBV19 combines with J gene TRBJ2-6; a weak D match, TRBD1 (6 bases). V was shortened by 6 bases and J by 10 bases, with 13 bases between the two germline ends. The CDR3 is made up of 13 amino acids. Germline loops: CDR1 LNHDA, CDR2 SQIVND (reference sequence). The CDR3 reads CASRSGVINVLTF. The DNA for the CDR3 is TGTGCCAGTAGATCAGGGGTTATTAACGTCCTGACTTTC. The entire variable domain, with the rest obtained from reference TRBV19 and TRBJ2-6, is as follows: DGGITQSPKYLFRKEGQNVTLSCEQNLNHDAMYWYRQDPGQGLRLIYYSQIVNDFQKGDIAEGYSVSREKKESFPLTVTSAQKNPTAFYLCASRSGVINVLTFGAGSRLTVL.

In its sample, this clonotype was seen many times. The CDR3 DNA sequence: TGTGCCAGCTTAGCAGGGAACATTCAGTACTTC. Its translation: CASLAGNIQYF. This chain connects TRBV6-1 to TRBJ2-4, with a tentative D call TRBD1 (5 bases). Germline loops: CDR1 MNHNS, CDR2 SASEGT. V lost 8 bases and J 7 bases, leaving 9 bases between the germline ends. The CDR3 contains 11 residues.